The rows below give T cell receptor beta chains drawn from one sample of a study of T cells after yellow fever vaccination. One entry per CDR3 protein, called by TCRdb with MiXCR from the 5' RACE reads. The data contain around 320,000 distinct CDR3 sequences, around 4.5% of them singletons. This specimen consisted of PBMCs, obtained 15 days after the yellow fever booster vaccination. Receptor source: a man aged 18 to 30 who received the YFV17D yellow fever vaccine. The CDR3 runs from the conserved cysteine through the conserved F or W. Fields, in order: J gene, V gene, D gene, clone size, CDR3 protein, CDR3 DNA. D genes are given only for firm matches. Clone size is shown for a subset of rows, as once, few, many or a class of expanded clone.

TRBJ1-1 TRBV19 NA few CASSHRPNTEAFF TGTGCCAGTAGTCATCGACCGAACACTGAAGCTTTCTTT
TRBJ2-5 TRBV1 NA once CTSSQERLPNQETQYF TGCACCAGCAGCCAAGAGAGACTGCCGAACCAAGAGACCCAGTACTTC
TRBJ1-4 TRBV5-1 NA NA CASSLRQSEKLFF TGCGCCAGCAGCCTCCGTCAGTCTGAAAAACTGTTTTTT
TRBJ2-7 TRBV7-2 NA NA CASSTSLGAYEQYF TGTGCCAGCAGCACATCACTAGGAGCCTACGAGCAGTACTTC
TRBJ2-3 TRBV20-1 NA NA CSASPGGTPSDTQYF TGCAGTGCTAGTCCAGGGGGGACCCCCAGCGATACGCAGTATTTT
TRBJ1-1 TRBV4-3 TRBD1 many CASSQDVGTGGMEAFF TGCGCCAGCAGCCAAGATGTGGGGACAGGGGGCATGGAGGCTTTCTTT
TRBJ2-5 TRBV7-7 NA NA CASTPQVEETQYF TGTGCCAGCACCCCCCAAGTGGAAGAGACCCAGTACTTC
TRBJ2-1 TRBV20-1 NA many CSARGLNSYNEQFF TGCAGTGCTAGAGGGCTAAACTCCTACAATGAGCAGTTCTTC
TRBJ2-3 TRBV4-3 TRBD2 NA CASSQERLAGITDTQYF TGCGCCAGCAGCCAAGAACGACTAGCGGGGATCACAGATACGCAGTATTTT
TRBJ2-1 TRBV11-2 NA many CASRPGGHEQFF TGTGCCAGCCGACCCGGGGGCCATGAGCAGTTCTTC
TRBJ2-7 TRBV6-6 NA few CASSYFQANYEQYF TGTGCCAGCAGTTATTTTCAGGCTAACTACGAGCAGTACTTC
TRBJ1-6 TRBV9 NA NA CASSVGPGARSPLHF TGTGCCAGCAGCGTAGGCCCGGGGGCGCGATCACCCCTCCACTTT
TRBJ1-4 TRBV5-5 NA few CASSLEAARNEKLFF TGTGCCAGCAGCTTGGAGGCAGCCCGTAATGAAAAACTGTTTTTT
TRBJ1-6 TRBV9 NA NA CASSHGTVNSPLHF TGTGCCAGCAGCCACGGGACGGTTAATTCACCCCTCCACTTT
TRBJ2-1 TRBV7-9 TRBD2 NA CASSFAGGAREQFF TGTGCCAGCAGCTTTGCGGGGGGGGCCAGGGAGCAGTTCTTC
TRBJ2-3 TRBV7-9 NA NA CASSRNTQYF TGTGCCAGCTCCCGGAATACGCAGTATTTT
TRBJ1-6 TRBV27 TRBD1 many CASGTQRKRDSNSPLHF TGTGCCAGCGGCACTCAAAGGAAACGGGACAGCAATTCACCCCTCCACTTT
TRBJ1-1 TRBV30 NA NA CAWSVAGEQGGTEAFF TGTGCCTGGAGTGTAGCTGGAGAACAGGGTGGCACTGAAGCTTTCTTT
TRBJ2-1 TRBV20-1 TRBD1 few CSANRDRGYNEQFF TGCAGTGCTAACCGGGACAGGGGATACAATGAGCAGTTCTTC
TRBJ1-1 TRBV20-1 NA NA CSAPRPPRAFF TGCAGTGCTCCCAGGCCACCGCGAGCTTTCTTT
TRBJ1-5 TRBV15 TRBD1 NA CATSASGGEGQPQHF TGTGCCACCAGCGCCTCAGGGGGGGAAGGTCAGCCCCAGCATTTT
TRBJ2-1 TRBV7-2 TRBD2 many CASSFRLAGGRDEQFF TGTGCCAGCAGCTTTAGACTAGCGGGGGGAAGGGATGAGCAGTTCTTC
TRBJ2-7 TRBV7-6 NA few CASSIWGESYEQYF TGTGCCAGCAGCATATGGGGCGAATCCTACGAGCAGTACTTC
TRBJ2-6 TRBV6-2/TRBV6-3 NA NA CASRVGGIGSGANVLTF TGTGCCAGCAGAGTAGGGGGAATCGGCTCTGGGGCCAACGTCCTGACTTTC
TRBJ2-3 TRBV7-2 NA many CASSSVVDTQYF TGTGCCAGCAGCTCGGTGGTAGATACGCAGTATTTT
TRBJ2-6 TRBV11-3 NA many CASSVESGANVLTF TGTGCCAGCAGTGTGGAATCCGGGGCCAACGTCCTGACTTTC
TRBJ2-7 TRBV12-5 NA few CASGLVVRDEQYF TGTGCTAGTGGTTTGGTAGTCAGGGACGAGCAGTACTTC
TRBJ2-5 TRBV18 NA few CASSPPAETQYF TGTGCCAGCTCACCACCAGCAGAGACCCAGTACTTC
TRBJ2-3 TRBV18 TRBD2 many CASSPLLAGGPTDTQYF TGTGCCAGCTCACCACTCCTAGCGGGGGGCCCCACAGATACGCAGTATTTT
TRBJ2-3 TRBV5-1 NA many CASSPQDPSLADTQYF TGCGCCAGCAGCCCACAAGACCCCTCTCTCGCAGATACGCAGTATTTT
TRBJ1-5 TRBV5-1 NA NA CASSIEPNQPQHF TGCGCCAGCAGCATCGAACCTAATCAGCCCCAGCATTTT